One and the same sample provided the 20 T cell receptor beta chains below, sequenced in a study of T cell responses to AZD1222 COVID-19 vaccine. TCRdb's table, derived via immunoSEQ multiplex PCR, lists solely in-frame clones and lacks some. Here the sample spans 140,000 to 150,000 clones, roughly nine tenths being singletons. The specimen comprised peripheral blood, sampled on day 0 of AZD1222 vaccination. These receptors were obtained from an adult in good health.

The chain employs TRBV4-3 and TRBJ1-3; TRBD1 matches 9 bases. CDR1 and CDR2 from the germline V gene are LGHNA and YSLEER. The CDR3 is made up of 16 amino acids. With V trimmed by 3 bases and J by 4 bases, 7 bases remained unmatched. CDR3 bases: TGCGCCAGCAGCCAGGGAGCCGGGACAGGGGGAAACACCATATATTTT. Translated, it gives CASSQGAGTGGNTIYF.

This chain connects TRBV29-1 to TRBJ2-1, with 10 nucleotides matching TRBD2. The germline V gene encodes CDR1 SQVTM and CDR2 ANQGSEA. The ends lost 4 bases at V and 7 bases at J; junction bases unmatched: 7. This CDR3 is built from 14 residues. CDR3 DNA sequence: TGCAGCGTTGCCCAAGCGGGGGGGAGGAATGAGCAGTTCTTC. Translating it yields CSVAQAGGRNEQFF.

Written as DNA, the CDR3 is TGTGCCAGCGGACAACAGGGGGCGTTGGGTCAGCCCCAGCATTTT. Its translation is CASGQQGALGQPQHF. V usage is TRBV28 and J usage is TRBJ1-5; 9 bases are shared with TRBD1. V gave up 8 bases and J gave up 6 bases; unmatched junction bases: 11. CDR3 length equals 15 residues. In germline, CDR1 is MDHEN, CDR2 SYDVKM.

A single count supports this clone. The chain is built from TRBV6-2 or TRBV6-3 and TRBJ1-5; TRBD1 might be the D (5 bases). The CDR3 sequence is 16 residues long. The germline V gene encodes CDR1 MNHEY and CDR2 SVGEGT. With 0 bases removed from V and 4 bases from J, the gap between germline ends came to 13 bases. CDR3 in amino acids: CASSYSRQGRNQPQHF. CDR3 DNA sequence: TGTGCCAGCAGTTACTCGAGGCAGGGTCGTAATCAGCCCCAGCATTTT.

This clone turned up a few times. V gene TRBV10-3 combines with J gene TRBJ2-1, with 11 nucleotides matching TRBD2. The CDR3 runs 15 residues. Trimming removed 10 bases from V and 6 bases from J; junction bases left unmatched: 11. CDR1 and CDR2 from the germline V gene are ENHRY and SYGVKD. In nucleotides, the CDR3 is TGTGCCACGAATTCCGGGACTAGCGGAAGCAATGAGCAGTTCTTC. It translates to CATNSGTSGSNEQFF.

The chain is built from TRBV6-5 and TRBJ2-3; a possible D gene is TRBD2 (5 bases). This CDR3 is built from 15 residues. Germline V gene data show CDR1 as MNHEY and CDR2 as SVGAGI. Trimming removed 7 bases at V and 5 bases at J, with 19 bases between. CDR3 residues: CASMRPTGREDTQYF. CDR3 bases: TGTGCCAGCATGCGCCCAACCGGCCGGGAAGATACGCAGTATTTT.

This rearrangement joins TRBV28 to TRBJ2-5; D unresolved. CDR3 length equals 14 residues. V lost 3 bases to trimming and J lost 2 bases, with 10 bases between them. Germline loops: CDR1 MDHEN, CDR2 SYDVKM. The CDR3 DNA sequence: TGTGCCAGCAGTTTGAGCCGGTCTCAAGAGACCCAGTACTTC. This encodes CASSLSRSQETQYF.

The chain joins TRBV6-2 or TRBV6-3 to TRBJ2-1, with TRBD2 matching over 10 bases. The V gene end was trimmed by 1 base and the J gene end by 4 bases; junction bases not matched to a gene: 10. The CDR3 extends over 18 amino acids. Germline V CDR1 and CDR2: MNHEY, SVGEGT. DNA of the CDR3: TGTGCCAGCAGTTACTTGTCGAGCGGGAGGGCCTCGTACAATGAGCAGTTCTTC. Protein sequence: CASSYLSSGRASYNEQFF.

The V call is TRBV19, the J call TRBJ1-5; D gene ambiguous. The CDR3 runs to 15 residues. The V gene lost 3 bases and the J gene lost 2 bases, with 11 bases spanning the gap. The germline CDR1 and CDR2 sequences are LNHDA and SQIVND (reference sequence). CDR3 nucleotides: TGTGCCAGTAGTATTATGGACTTGGGCAATCAGCCCCAGCATTTT. Encoded protein: CASSIMDLGNQPQHF.

V and J are TRBV18 and TRBJ2-3; D may be TRBD1 (6 bases). Germline V lookup: CDR1 KGHSH, CDR2 LQKENI. The CDR3 totals 17 residues. V was shortened by 1 base and J by 3 bases, with 17 bases between the two germline ends. In nucleotides, the CDR3 is TGTGCCAGCTCACCACTGAACAGGGCTTGGGAGACAGATACGCAGTATTTT. As protein: CASSPLNRAWETDTQYF.

DNA of the CDR3: TGTGCCAGCAGCTTGTACGGGACAGTGGATGAAAAACTGTTTTTT. Protein: CASSLYGTVDEKLFF. The rearrangement uses TRBV7-9 and TRBJ1-4; 7 nucleotides agree with TRBD1. The CDR3 length is 15 residues. CDR1 and CDR2 (germline): SEHNR, FQNEAQ (reference sequence). Trimming removed 3 bases from V and 6 bases from J; junction bases left unmatched: 7.

The chain recombines TRBV4-3 with TRBJ1-2; D is uncertain. Trimming took 0 bases from V and 2 from J, leaving 10 bases between them. This CDR3 contains 15 residues. Germline assignment: CDR1 LGHNA and CDR2 YSLEER. The CDR3 spells CASSQDFGVNYGYTF. The CDR3 DNA follows: TGCGCCAGCAGCCAAGATTTTGGGGTAAACTATGGCTACACCTTC.

This rearrangement joins TRBV29-1 to TRBJ2-1; 12 nucleotides line up with TRBD2. The germline V gene encodes CDR1 SQVTM and CDR2 ANQGSEA. The CDR3 is 12 residues long. Trimming took 4 bases from V and 9 from J; bases not matched to a gene: 1. In DNA form, the CDR3 reads TGCAGCGTTGGGACTAGCGGGACTGAGCAGTTCTTC. Translation gives CSVGTSGTEQFF.

The chain recombines TRBV27 with TRBJ1-1; 8 bases align to TRBD1. The germline CDR1 and CDR2 sequences are MNHEY and SMNVEV (reference sequence). This CDR3 spans 13 amino acids. V dropped 6 bases and J dropped 3; count of bases not matched to a gene: 3. CDR3 sequence reads: CASSYRGDTEAFF. The DNA for the CDR3 is TGTGCCAGCAGCTACAGGGGGGACACTGAAGCTTTCTTT.

This clone was seen a few times. This sequence joins TRBV7-3 and TRBJ2-2, with 9 bases identical to TRBD1. The CDR3 is 14 amino acids. Germline V gene sequence: CDR1 SGHTA, CDR2 FQGTGA. The ends lost 4 bases at V and 7 bases at J; junction bases unmatched: 4. The CDR3 loop is CASSWTGADGELFF. The CDR3 DNA reads as TGTGCCAGCAGCTGGACAGGGGCGGACGGGGAGCTGTTTTTT.

The chain is built from TRBV6-5 and TRBJ1-2; 11 bases map to TRBD1. V trimming: 5 bases; J trimming: 8 bases; junction bases outside the gene matches: 7. CDR3 size: 14 residues. Germline values: CDR1 MNHEY, CDR2 SVGAGI. The CDR3 loop is CASSRTGGAEGYTF. The CDR3 DNA reads TGTGCCAGCAGTAGGACAGGGGGCGCGGAAGGCTACACCTTC.

The V call is TRBV30, the J call TRBJ1-1, with 9 bases lining up with TRBD1. The CDR3 covers 10 residues. CDR1 and CDR2 (germline): GTSNPN, SVGIG (reference sequence). V dropped 8 bases and J dropped 11; count of bases not matched to a gene: 6. CDR3 DNA sequence: TGTGCCGGTAACAGGGGGCACGCTTTCTTT. Amino acids: CAGNRGHAFF. Based on the CDR3 plus reference TRBV30 and TRBJ1-1, the full variable domain is SQTIHQWPATLVQPVGSPLSLECTVEGTSNPNLYWYRQAAGRGLQLLFYSVGIGQISSEVPQNLSASRPQDRQFILSSKKLLLSDSGFYLCAGNRGHAFFGQGTRLTVV.

The rearrangement links TRBV10-1 to TRBJ1-5, with TRBD1 identical over 8 bases. CDR3 length: 16 amino acids. With V trimmed by 6 bases and J by 5 bases, 12 bases remained unmatched. Per the germline V gene, CDR1 is WNHNN and CDR2 is SYGVQD (reference sequence). CDR3 nucleotides: TGCGCCAGCAGCAAGCCGGGACAGGTATTCTATCAGCCCCAGCATTTT. This translates into CASSKPGQVFYQPQHF.

The gene calls are TRBV5-1 and TRBJ2-3, with 8 bases aligning to TRBD2. Trimming removed 3 bases from V and 5 bases from J; junction bases left unmatched: 11. This CDR3 has 16 residues. Germline V CDR1 and CDR2: SGHRS, YFSETQ. The CDR3 nucleotides are TGCGCCAGCAGCTGGGATTTAGCGGGACGGGAAGATACGCAGTATTTT. It translates to CASSWDLAGREDTQYF.

V usage is TRBV10-3 and J usage is TRBJ2-3, with 11 bases aligning to TRBD1. This CDR3 spans 15 amino acids. Looked up from germline, CDR1 is ENHRY and CDR2 is SYGVKD. The junction had 5 bases not matched to a gene; V was cut back by 3 bases and J by 6 bases. The CDR3 region has the DNA TGTGCCATCAGTGAATGGACAGGGGGCGCGGATACGCAGTATTTT. Amino acids: CAISEWTGGADTQYF.